This T cell receptor beta chain was found in a study of regulatory T cells in long-lasting Graves disease. Points from the study as a whole: Persistent Graves' patients had lower TCR diversity than newly diagnosed ones.

CDR3 size: 12 residues. The germline V gene has CDR1 SGHDN and CDR2 FVKESK. V was cut by 1 base and J by 6 bases, with 7 bases left in between. This clonotype has only one observation. Its antigen is as yet unknown. Arm-PCR of CDR3 regions and iRepertoire HTBI primers were used to build TCR beta libraries. TCRdb reprocessed the multiplex PCR reads via MiXCR and lists one record per CDR3 protein. The repertoire holds roughly 500,000 distinct CDR3 sequences, with under 25% as singletons. Time point reported: persistent/refractory GD, antithyroid drugs over 5 years with positive TRAb. Researchers made the TCR library from RNA that was extracted from PBMCs.

This rearrangement joins TRBV14 to TRBJ2-7; D uncertain. This receptor was taken from a female donor with Graves disease. The sequencing used peripheral blood mononuclear cells (PBMCs), collected when the disease was refractory, from a patient treated with antithyroid drugs. The DNA for the CDR3 is TGTGCCAGCAGCCAAGTTTTGTTCGAGCAGTACTTC. Translating it yields CASSQVLFEQYF.